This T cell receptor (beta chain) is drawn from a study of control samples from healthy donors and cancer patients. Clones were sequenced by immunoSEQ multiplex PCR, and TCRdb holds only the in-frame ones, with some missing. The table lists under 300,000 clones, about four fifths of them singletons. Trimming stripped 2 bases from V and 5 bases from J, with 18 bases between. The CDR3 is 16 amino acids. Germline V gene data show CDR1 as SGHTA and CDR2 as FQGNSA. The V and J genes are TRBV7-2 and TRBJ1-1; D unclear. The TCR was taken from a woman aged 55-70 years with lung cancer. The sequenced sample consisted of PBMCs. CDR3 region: CASSLRYVSSGTEAFF. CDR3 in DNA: TGTGCCAGCAGCTTAAGGTACGTTTCATCGGGGACTGAAGCTTTCTTT.